This T cell receptor (beta chain) appears in the sequencing data of a study of T cells in Graves' hyperthyroidism and ophthalmopathy. V lost 3 bases and J lost 7, with 13 bases in between. The CDR3 loop spans 13 amino acids. Germline V gene sequence: CDR1 KGHSH, CDR2 LQKENI. This clonotype has a count of ten or more. Amplified TCR beta CDR3 regions came from RNA transcripts. Primed by the HTBI set, a first-round RT-PCR was run on the TCR CDR3. TCRdb re-derived calls from the multiplex PCR reads in MiXCR, one entry per CDR3 protein. The data show roughly 600,000 distinct CDR3 sequences, approximately 15% seen once.

This TCR derives from a woman between 50 and 59 years old with Graves' ophthalmopathy. The J gene is TRBJ2-7, the V gene TRBV18; perhaps TRBD1 as D (7 bases). The sequenced sample was blood. CDR3 bases: TGTGCCAGCTCACCGGGCAGGGGGGTTGAGCAGTACTTC. Protein product: CASSPGRGVEQYF.